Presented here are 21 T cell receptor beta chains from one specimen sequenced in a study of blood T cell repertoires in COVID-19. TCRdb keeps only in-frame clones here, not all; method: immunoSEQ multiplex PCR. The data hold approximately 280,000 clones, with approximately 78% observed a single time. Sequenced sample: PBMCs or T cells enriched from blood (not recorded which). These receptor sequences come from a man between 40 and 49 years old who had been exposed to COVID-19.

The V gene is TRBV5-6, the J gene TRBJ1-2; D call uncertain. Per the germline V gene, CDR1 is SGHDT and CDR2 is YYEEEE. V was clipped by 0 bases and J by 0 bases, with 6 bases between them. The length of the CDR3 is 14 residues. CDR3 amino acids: CASSLGGANYGYTF. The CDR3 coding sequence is TGTGCCAGCAGCTTGGGTGGAGCTAACTATGGCTACACCTTC. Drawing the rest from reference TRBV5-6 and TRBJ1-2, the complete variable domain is DAGVTQSPTHLIKTRGQQVTLRCSPKSGHDTVSWYQQALGQGPQFIFQYYEEEERQRGNFPDRFSGHQFPNYSSELNVNALLLGDSALYLCASSLGGANYGYTFGSGTRLTVV.

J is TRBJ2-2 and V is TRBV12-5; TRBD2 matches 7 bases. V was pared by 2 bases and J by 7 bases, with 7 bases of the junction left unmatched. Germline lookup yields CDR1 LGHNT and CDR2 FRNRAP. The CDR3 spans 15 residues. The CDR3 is CASGLPGLGGGELFF. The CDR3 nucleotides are TGTGCTAGTGGTTTGCCCGGACTAGGTGGCGGGGAGCTGTTTTTT.

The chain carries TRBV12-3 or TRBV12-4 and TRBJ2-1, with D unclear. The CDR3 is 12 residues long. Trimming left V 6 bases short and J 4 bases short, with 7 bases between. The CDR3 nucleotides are TGTGCCAGCAGCCACTCATACAATGAGCAGTTCTTC. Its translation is CASSHSYNEQFF.

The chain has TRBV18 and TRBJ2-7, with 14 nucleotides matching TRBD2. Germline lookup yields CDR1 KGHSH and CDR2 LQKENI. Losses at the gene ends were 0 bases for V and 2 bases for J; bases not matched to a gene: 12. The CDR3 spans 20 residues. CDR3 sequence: CASSPPETGLAGVFAYEQYF. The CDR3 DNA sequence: TGTGCCAGCTCACCACCTGAGACGGGACTAGCGGGAGTTTTTGCCTACGAGCAGTACTTC.

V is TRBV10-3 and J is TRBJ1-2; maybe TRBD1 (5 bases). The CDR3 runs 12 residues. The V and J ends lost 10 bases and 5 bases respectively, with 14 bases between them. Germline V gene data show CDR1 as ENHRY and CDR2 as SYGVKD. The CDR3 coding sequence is TGTGCCACGGCGGGGGAGACATATGGCTACACCTTC. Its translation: CATAGETYGYTF.

The CDR3 region is CASSLPGTSGSRNEQFF. In DNA form, the CDR3 reads TGCGCCAGCAGCCTCCCTGGGACTAGCGGGAGTAGGAATGAGCAGTTCTTC. The gene calls are TRBV4-1 and TRBJ2-1; TRBD2 matches at 14 bases. V gave up 4 bases and J gave up 7 bases; unmatched junction bases: 9. Germline V lookup: CDR1 MGHRA, CDR2 YSYEKL. The CDR3 has 17 amino acids.

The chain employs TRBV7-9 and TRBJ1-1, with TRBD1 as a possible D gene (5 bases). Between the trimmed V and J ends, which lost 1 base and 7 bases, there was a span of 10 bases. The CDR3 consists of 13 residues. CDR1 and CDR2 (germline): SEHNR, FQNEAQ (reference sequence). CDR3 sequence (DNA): TGTGCCAGCAGCTTAGAGTGGGGGGATGAAGCTTTCTTT. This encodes CASSLEWGDEAFF.

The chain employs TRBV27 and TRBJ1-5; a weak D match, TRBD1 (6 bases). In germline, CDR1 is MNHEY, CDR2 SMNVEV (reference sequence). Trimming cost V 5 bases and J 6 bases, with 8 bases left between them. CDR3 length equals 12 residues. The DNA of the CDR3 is TGTGCCAGCAGTGAACAGGGTCAGCCCCAGCATTTT. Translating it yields CASSEQGQPQHF.

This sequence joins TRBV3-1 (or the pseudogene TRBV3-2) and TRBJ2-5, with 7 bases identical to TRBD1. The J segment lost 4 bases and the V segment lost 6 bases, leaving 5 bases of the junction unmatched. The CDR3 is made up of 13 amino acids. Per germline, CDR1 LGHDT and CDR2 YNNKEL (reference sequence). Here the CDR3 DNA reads TGTGCCAGCAGGGTCAGGGGGACAGAGACCCAGTACTTC. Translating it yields CASRVRGTETQYF.

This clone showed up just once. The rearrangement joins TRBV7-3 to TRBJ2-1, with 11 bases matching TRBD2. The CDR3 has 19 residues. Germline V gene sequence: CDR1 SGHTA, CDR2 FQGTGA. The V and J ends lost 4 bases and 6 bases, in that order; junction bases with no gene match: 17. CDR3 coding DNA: TGTGCCAGCAGCTCTCCTTTACTTGAACTAGCGGGGGCCAGCAATGAGCAGTTCTTC. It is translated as CASSSPLLELAGASNEQFF. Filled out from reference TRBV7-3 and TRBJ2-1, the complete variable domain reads GAGVSQTPSNKVTEKGKYVELRCDPISGHTALYWYRQSLGQGPEFLIYFQGTGAADDSGLPNDRFFAVRPEGSVSTLKIQRTERGDSAVYLCASSSPLLELAGASNEQFFGPGTRLTVL.

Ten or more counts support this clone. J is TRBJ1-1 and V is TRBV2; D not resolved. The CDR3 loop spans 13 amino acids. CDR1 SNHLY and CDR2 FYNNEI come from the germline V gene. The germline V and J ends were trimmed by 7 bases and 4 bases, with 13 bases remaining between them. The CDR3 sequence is CASKRAGLTEAFF. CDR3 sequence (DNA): TGTGCCAGCAAGAGGGCGGGTCTCACTGAAGCTTTCTTT.

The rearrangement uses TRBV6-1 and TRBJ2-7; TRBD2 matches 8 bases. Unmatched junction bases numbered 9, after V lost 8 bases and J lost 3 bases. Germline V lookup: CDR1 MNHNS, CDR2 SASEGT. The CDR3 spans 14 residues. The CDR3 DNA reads TGTGCCAGCCGGCGCCTAGCGGGTTTCTACGAGCAGTACTTC. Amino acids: CASRRLAGFYEQYF.

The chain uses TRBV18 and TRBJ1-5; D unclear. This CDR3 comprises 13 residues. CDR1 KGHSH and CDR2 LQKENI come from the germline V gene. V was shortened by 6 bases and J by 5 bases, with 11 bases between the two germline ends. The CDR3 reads CASSPQSDQPQHF. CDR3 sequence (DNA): TGTGCCAGCTCGCCGCAATCAGATCAGCCCCAGCATTTT. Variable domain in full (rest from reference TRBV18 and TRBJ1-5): NAGVMQNPRHLVRRRGQEARLRCSPMKGHSHVYWYRQLPEEGLKFMVYLQKENIIDESGMPKERFSAEFPKEGPSILRIQQVVRGDSAAYFCASSPQSDQPQHFGDGTRLSIL.

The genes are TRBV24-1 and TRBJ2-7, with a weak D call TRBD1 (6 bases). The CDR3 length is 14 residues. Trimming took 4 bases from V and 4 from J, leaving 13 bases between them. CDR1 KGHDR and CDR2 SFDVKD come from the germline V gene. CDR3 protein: CATSESGTTYEQYF. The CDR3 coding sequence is TGTGCCACCAGTGAGTCCGGGACAACATACGAGCAGTACTTC.

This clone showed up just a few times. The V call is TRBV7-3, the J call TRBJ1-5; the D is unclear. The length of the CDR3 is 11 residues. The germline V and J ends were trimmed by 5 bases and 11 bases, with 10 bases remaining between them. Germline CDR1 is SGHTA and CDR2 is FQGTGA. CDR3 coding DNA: TGTGCCAGCAGCCCTCGGGGTGCCCAGCATTTT. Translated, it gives CASSPRGAQHF.

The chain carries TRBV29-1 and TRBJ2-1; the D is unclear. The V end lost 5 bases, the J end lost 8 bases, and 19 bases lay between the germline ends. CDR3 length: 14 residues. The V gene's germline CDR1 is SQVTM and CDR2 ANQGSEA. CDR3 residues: CSVCLQVRSYEQFF. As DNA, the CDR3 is TGCAGCGTTTGTCTCCAGGTCCGCAGCTATGAGCAGTTCTTC.

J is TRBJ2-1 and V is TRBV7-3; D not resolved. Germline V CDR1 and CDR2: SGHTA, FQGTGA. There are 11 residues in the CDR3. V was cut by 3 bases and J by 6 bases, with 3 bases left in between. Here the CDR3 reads CASSFGNEQFF. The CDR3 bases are TGTGCCAGCAGCTTCGGCAATGAGCAGTTCTTC.

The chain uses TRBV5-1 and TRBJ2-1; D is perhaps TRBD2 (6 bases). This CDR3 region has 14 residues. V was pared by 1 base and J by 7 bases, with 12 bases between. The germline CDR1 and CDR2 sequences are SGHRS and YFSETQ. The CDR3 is CASSLFSGENEQFF. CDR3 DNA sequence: TGCGCCAGCAGCTTGTTTAGCGGAGAAAATGAGCAGTTCTTC.

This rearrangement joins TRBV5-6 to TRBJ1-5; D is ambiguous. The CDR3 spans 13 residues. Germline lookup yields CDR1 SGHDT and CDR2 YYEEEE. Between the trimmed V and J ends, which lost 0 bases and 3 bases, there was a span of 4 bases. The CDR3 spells CASSLASNQPQHF. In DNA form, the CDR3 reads TGTGCCAGCAGCTTGGCCTCCAATCAGCCCCAGCATTTT.

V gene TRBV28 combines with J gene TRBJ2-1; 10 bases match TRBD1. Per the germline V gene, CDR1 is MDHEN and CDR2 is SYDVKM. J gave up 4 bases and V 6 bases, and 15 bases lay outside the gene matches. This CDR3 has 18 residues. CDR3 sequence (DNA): TGTGCCAGCAGCCCAACCCCTGGGACAGGGGTTAGGTACAATGAGCAGTTCTTC. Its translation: CASSPTPGTGVRYNEQFF.

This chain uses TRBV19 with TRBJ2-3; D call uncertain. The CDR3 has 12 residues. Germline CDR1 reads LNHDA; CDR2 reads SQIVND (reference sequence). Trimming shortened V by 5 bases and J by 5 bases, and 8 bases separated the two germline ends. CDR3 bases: TGTGCCAGTAGTTCACCTAGAGATACGCAGTATTTT. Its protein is CASSSPRDTQYF.